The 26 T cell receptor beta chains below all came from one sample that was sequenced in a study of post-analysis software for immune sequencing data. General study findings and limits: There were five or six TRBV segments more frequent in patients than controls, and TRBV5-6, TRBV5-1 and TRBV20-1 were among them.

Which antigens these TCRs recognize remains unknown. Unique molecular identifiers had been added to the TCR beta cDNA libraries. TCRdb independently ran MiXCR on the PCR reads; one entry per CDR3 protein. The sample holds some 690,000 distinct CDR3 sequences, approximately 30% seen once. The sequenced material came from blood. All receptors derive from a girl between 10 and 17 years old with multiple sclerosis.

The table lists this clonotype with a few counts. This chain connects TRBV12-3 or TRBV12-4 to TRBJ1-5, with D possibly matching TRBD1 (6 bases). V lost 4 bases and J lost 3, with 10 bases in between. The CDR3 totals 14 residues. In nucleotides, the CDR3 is TGTGCCAGCAGTTCAGCAGGGGACAATCAGCCCCAGCATTTT. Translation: CASSSAGDNQPQHF.

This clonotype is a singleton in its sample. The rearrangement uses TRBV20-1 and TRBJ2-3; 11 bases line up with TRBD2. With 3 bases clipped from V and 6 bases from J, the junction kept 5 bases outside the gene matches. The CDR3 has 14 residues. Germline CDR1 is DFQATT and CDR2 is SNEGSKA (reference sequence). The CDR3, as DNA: TGCAGTGCTAGGCCTAGCGGGGGGCGGGATACGCAGTATTTT. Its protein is CSARPSGGRDTQYF.

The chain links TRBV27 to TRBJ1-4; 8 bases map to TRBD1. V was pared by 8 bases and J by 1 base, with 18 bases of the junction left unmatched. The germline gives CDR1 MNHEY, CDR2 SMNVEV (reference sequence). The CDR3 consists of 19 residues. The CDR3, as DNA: TGTGCCAGCCATCCACCCGGGACAGGAGAAAATTTAACTAATGAAAAACTGTTTTTT. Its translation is CASHPPGTGENLTNEKLFF. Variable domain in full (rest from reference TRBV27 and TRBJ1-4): EAQVTQNPRYLITVTGKKLTVTCSQNMNHEYMSWYRQDPGLGLRQIYYSMNVEVTDKGDVPEGYKVSRKEKRNFPLILESPSPNQTSLYFCASHPPGTGENLTNEKLFFGSGTQLSVL.

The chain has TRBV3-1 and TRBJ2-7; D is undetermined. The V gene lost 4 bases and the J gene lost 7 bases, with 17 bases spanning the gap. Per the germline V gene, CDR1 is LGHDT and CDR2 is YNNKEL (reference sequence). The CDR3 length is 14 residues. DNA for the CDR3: TGTGCCAGCAGCCGCAATATAGTGTCGGAGGAGCAGTACTTC. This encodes CASSRNIVSEEQYF.

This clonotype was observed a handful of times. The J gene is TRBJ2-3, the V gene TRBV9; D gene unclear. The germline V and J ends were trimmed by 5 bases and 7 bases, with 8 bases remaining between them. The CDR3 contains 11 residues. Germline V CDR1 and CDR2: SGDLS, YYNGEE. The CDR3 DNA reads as TGTGCCAGCAGTGCCTTTAATACGCAGTATTTT. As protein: CASSAFNTQYF.

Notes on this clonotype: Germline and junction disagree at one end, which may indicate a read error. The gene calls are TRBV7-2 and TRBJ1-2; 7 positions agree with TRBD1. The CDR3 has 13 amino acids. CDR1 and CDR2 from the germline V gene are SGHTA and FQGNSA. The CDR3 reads CACSPTGQHGYTF. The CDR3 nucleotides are TGTGCCTGCAGCCCAACGGGACAGCATGGCTACACCTTC.

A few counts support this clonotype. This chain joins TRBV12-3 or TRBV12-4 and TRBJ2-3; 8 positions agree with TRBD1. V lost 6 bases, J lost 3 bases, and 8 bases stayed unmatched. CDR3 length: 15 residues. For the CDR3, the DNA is TGTGCCAGCAGGGGGAACAGGGGGTTTACAGATACGCAGTATTTT. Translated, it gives CASRGNRGFTDTQYF.

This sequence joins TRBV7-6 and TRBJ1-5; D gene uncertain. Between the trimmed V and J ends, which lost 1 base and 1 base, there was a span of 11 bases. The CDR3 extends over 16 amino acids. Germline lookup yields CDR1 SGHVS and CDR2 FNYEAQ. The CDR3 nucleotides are TGTGCCAGCAGCTTAGGACCCTCAAGAAGCAATCAGCCCCAGCATTTT. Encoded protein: CASSLGPSRSNQPQHF.

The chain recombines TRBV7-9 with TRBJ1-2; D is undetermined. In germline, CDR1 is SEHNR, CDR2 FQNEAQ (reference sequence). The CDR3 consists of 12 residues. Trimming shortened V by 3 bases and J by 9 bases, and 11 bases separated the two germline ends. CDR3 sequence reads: CASSFAADRYTF. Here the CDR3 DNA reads TGTGCCAGCAGCTTTGCAGCTGATCGCTACACCTTC.

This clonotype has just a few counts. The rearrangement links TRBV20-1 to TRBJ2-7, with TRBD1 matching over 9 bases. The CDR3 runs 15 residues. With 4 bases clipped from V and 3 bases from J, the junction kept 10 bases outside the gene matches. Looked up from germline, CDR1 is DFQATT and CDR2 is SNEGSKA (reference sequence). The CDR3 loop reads CSATTGGGKRYEQYF. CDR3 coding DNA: TGCAGTGCTACCACAGGGGGCGGGAAACGCTACGAGCAGTACTTC.

The CDR3, as DNA: TGCAGTGCTAGCGGGGGCGCCACAGATACGCAGTATTTT. Translated: CSASGGATDTQYF. The chain couples TRBV20-1 to TRBJ2-3; D possibly uses TRBD1 or TRBD2 (6 bases each). The CDR3 contains 13 residues. Trimming removed 3 bases at V and 2 bases at J, with 9 bases between. The germline V gene encodes CDR1 DFQATT and CDR2 SNEGSKA (reference sequence).

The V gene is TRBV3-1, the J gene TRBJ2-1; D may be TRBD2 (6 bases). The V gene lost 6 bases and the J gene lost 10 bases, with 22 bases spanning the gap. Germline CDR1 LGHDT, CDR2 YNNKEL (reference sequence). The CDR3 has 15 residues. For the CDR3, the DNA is TGTGCCAGCAGTCAGGCGGCGGGGCCAAAGATAGAGCAGTTCTTC. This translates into CASSQAAGPKIEQFF.

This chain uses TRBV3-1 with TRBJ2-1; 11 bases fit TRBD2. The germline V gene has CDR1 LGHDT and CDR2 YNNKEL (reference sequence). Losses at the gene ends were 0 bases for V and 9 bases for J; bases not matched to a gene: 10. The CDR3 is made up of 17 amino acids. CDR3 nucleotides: TGTGCCAGCAGCCAAGATCCCGGGACTAGCGGAGTTGGTGAGCAGTTCTTC. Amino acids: CASSQDPGTSGVGEQFF.

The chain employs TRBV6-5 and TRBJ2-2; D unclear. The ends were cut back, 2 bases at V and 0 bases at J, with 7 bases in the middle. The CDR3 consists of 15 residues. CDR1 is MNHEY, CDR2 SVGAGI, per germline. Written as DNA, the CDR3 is TGTGCCAGCAGTTACGTCAGGACGAACACCGGGGAGCTGTTTTTT. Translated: CASSYVRTNTGELFF.

The CDR3 DNA follows: TGTGCCAGCAGCTTACGACTAGCGAGAATTGTGGAGACCCAGTACTTC. This sequence encodes CASSLRLARIVETQYF. The chain couples TRBV7-2 to TRBJ2-7; 8 bases are a match to TRBD2. The end of the DNA is better explained by TRBJ2-5, so the J call may be wrong. Germline V gives CDR1 SGHTA, CDR2 FQGNSA. This CDR3 has 16 residues.

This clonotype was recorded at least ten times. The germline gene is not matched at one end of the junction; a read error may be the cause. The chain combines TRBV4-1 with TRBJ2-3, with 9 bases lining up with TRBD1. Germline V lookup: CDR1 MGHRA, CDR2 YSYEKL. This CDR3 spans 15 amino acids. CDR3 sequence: CASSQDRGSTDTQYF. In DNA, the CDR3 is TGTGCCAGCAGCCAGGACAGGGGTAGTACAGATACGCAGTATTTT.

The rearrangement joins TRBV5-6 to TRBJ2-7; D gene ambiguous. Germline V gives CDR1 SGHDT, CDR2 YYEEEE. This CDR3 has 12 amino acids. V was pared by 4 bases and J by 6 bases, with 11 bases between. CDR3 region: CASSRGPIEQYF. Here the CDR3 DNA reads TGTGCCAGCAGCCGAGGCCCAATCGAGCAGTACTTC.

The chain's CDR3 is CASSFYGYEQYF. In DNA, the CDR3 is TGTGCCAGCAGTTTCTACGGCTACGAGCAGTACTTC. This chain uses TRBV12-3 or TRBV12-4 with TRBJ2-7; D ambiguous. V was pared by 3 bases and J by 3 bases, with 6 bases between. The CDR3 has 12 residues.

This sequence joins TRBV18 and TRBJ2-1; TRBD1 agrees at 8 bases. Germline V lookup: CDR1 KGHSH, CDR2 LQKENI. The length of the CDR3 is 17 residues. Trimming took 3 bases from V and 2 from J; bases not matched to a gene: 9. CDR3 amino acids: CASSPGPRGRTYNEQFF. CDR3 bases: TGTGCCAGCTCACCGGGACCCAGGGGGCGCACCTACAATGAGCAGTTCTTC. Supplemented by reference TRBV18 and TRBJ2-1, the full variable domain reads NAGVMQNPRHLVRRRGQEARLRCSPMKGHSHVYWYRQLPEEGLKFMVYLQKENIIDESGMPKERFSAEFPKEGPSILRIQQVVRGDSAAYFCASSPGPRGRTYNEQFFGPGTRLTVL.

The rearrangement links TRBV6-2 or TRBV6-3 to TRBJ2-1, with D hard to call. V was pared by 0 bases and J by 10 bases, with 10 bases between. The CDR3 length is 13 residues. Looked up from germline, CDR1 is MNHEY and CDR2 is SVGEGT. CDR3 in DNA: TGTGCCAGCAGTTACTCCGCCCCGTGGGAGCAGTTCTTC. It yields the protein CASSYSAPWEQFF.

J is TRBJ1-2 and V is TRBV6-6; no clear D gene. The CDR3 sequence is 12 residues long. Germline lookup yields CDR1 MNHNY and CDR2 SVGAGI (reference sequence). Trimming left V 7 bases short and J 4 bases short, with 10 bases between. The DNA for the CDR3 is TGTGCCAGCACCAACGAGCTCTATGGCTACACCTTC. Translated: CASTNELYGYTF.

Here the CDR3 DNA reads TGCAGCGTTGAAGATCCCGGGACACCAACCTACAATGAGCAGTTCTTC. It encodes CSVEDPGTPTYNEQFF. This chain joins TRBV29-1 and TRBJ2-1, with D possibly TRBD1 on 6 matching bases. Trimming shortened V by 0 bases and J by 2 bases, and 14 bases separated the two germline ends. The CDR3 covers 16 residues. Per the germline V gene, CDR1 is SQVTM and CDR2 is ANQGSEA.

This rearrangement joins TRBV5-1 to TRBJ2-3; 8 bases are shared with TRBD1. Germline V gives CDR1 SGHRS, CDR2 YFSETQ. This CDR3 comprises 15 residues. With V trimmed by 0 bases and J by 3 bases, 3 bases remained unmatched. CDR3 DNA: TGCGCCAGCAGCTTGGCGCAGGGGGCAACAGATACGCAGTATTTT. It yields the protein CASSLAQGATDTQYF. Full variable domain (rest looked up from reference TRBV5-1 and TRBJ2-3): KAGVTQTPRYLIKTRGQQVTLSCSPISGHRSVSWYQQTPGQGLQFLFEYFSETQRNKGNFPGRFSGRQFSNSRSEMNVSTLELGDSALYLCASSLAQGATDTQYFGPGTRLTVL.

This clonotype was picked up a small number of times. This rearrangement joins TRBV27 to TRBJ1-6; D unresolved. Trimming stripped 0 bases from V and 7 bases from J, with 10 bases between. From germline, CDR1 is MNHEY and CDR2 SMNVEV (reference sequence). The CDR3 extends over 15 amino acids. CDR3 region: CASSLSRQTNSPLHF. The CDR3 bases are TGTGCCAGCAGTTTATCGAGGCAGACCAATTCACCCCTCCACTTT.

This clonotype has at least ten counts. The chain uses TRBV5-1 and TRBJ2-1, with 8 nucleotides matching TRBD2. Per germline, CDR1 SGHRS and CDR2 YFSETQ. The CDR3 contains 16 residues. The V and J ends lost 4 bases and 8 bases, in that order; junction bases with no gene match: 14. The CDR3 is CASSPSGGLVVYEQFF. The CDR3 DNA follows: TGCGCCAGCAGCCCATCCGGGGGACTAGTAGTCTATGAGCAGTTCTTC.

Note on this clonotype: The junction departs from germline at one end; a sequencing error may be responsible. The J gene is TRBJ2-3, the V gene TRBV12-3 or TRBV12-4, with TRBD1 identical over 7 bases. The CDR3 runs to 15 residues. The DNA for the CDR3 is TGTGCCAGCAGCTTAGGGGCAGGGGGTTTCGATACGCAGTATTTT. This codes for CASSLGAGGFDTQYF.